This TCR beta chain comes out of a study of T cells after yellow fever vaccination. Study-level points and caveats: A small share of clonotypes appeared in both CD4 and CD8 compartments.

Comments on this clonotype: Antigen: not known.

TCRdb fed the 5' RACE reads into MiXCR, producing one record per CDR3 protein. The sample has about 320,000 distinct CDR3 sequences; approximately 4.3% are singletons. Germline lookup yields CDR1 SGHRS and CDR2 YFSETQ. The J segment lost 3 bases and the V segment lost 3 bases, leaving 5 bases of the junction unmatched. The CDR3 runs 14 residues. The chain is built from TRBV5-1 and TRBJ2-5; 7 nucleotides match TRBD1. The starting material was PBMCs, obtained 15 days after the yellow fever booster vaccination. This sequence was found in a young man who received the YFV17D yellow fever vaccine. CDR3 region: CASSSNTGEETQYF. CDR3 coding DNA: TGCGCCAGCAGCTCCAATACAGGGGAAGAGACCCAGTACTTC. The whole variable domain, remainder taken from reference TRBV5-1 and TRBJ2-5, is KAGVTQTPRYLIKTRGQQVTLSCSPISGHRSVSWYQQTPGQGLQFLFEYFSETQRNKGNFPGRFSGRQFSNSRSEMNVSTLELGDSALYLCASSSNTGEETQYFGPGTRLLVL.